This TCR beta chain came from a study of OX40 agonist ivuxolimab in advanced cancers. In the study overall: With ivuxolimab, an agonistic anti-OX40 (CD134) antibody, patients were treated. The study's findings and limits: Average numbers of expanded clones were greater in CD8+ T cells than in CD4+. Dose levels from 0.1 to 3.0 mg/kg saw CD4+ and CD8+ blood T cells expand clonally by week 6.

This clone was seen only once. The antigen remains unidentified. The germline CDR1 and CDR2 sequences are SEHNR and FQNEAQ (reference sequence). J lost 7 bases, V lost 7 bases, and 16 bases had no gene match. The CDR3 loop spans 16 amino acids. Clones were sequenced by immunoSEQ multiplex PCR, and TCRdb holds only the in-frame ones, with some missing. The sample includes 57,000 or so clones, approximately 90% seen only once; the top ten take almost 4%. Researchers took blood at baseline, on cycle 4 day 1, and on cycle 7 day 1. The clonotype comes from an adult with an advanced solid tumor such as melanoma, head and neck, liver or kidney cancer. The rearrangement uses TRBV7-9 and TRBJ2-1; 7 positions agree with TRBD1. The sample here was CD4+ or CD8+ T cells sorted from blood, taken in a trial of the OX40 agonist ivuxolimab. Here the CDR3 reads CASNPSQRTGVNEQFF. The CDR3 DNA follows: TGTGCCAGCAACCCCTCCCAAAGAACAGGGGTGAATGAGCAGTTCTTC.